What follows are 8 T cell receptor beta chains derived from one specimen sequenced in a study of somatic mutations in cytotoxic T cells in rheumatoid arthritis. Produced via immunoSEQ multiplex PCR; TCRdb's table is partial and in-frame only. Of about 11,000 clones in the sample, 74% were seen once. Material: CD8+ T cells sorted from blood. The receptor source for this set is a woman between 35 and 50 years old in good health.

The chain has TRBV19 and TRBJ2-3; no firm D call. CDR3 length: 13 residues. CDR1 is LNHDA, CDR2 SQIVND, per germline (reference sequence). V gave up 5 bases and J gave up 0 bases, with 6 bases separating them. The CDR3 loop is CASSLSSTDTQYF. CDR3 DNA: TGTGCCAGTAGTTTGTCCAGCACAGATACGCAGTATTTT.

The V gene is TRBV28, the J gene TRBJ2-1, with D possibly called TRBD1 or TRBD2 (5 bases each). This CDR3 contains 14 residues. CDR1 MDHEN and CDR2 SYDVKM come from the germline V gene. Trimming pared 4 bases from V and 8 bases from J, leaving 15 bases between. The CDR3 DNA reads TGTGCCAGCAGTTCCCCCAGGGTGGGGGATGAGCAGTTCTTC. Translating gives CASSSPRVGDEQFF.

This chain connects TRBV5-8 to TRBJ1-5, with 9 bases fitting TRBD1. Germline V gene sequence: CDR1 SGHTS, CDR2 YDEGEE. V shed 2 bases and J 5 bases; nucleotides not matched to a gene: 8. This CDR3 is built from 16 residues. CDR3 sequence: CASSFPPGQGHQPQHF. In DNA form, the CDR3 reads TGTGCCAGCAGCTTTCCCCCGGGACAGGGCCATCAGCCCCAGCATTTT.

The chain employs TRBV25-1 and TRBJ2-7, with 13 bases matching TRBD2. Germline CDR1 MGHDK, CDR2 SYGVNS. V shed 6 bases, J shed 0 bases, and the junction held 11 bases outside the gene matches. The CDR3 is 18 amino acids. The CDR3 coding sequence is TGTGCCAGCAGCCATGGTCCGGGACTAGCGGGAAGCTCCTACGAGCAGTACTTC. Its translation is CASSHGPGLAGSSYEQYF.

This chain links TRBV10-2 with TRBJ2-7, with 13 bases matching TRBD2. This CDR3 has 17 amino acids. The ends lost 0 bases at V and 4 bases at J; junction bases unmatched: 6. Germline CDR1 WSHSY, CDR2 SAAADI. CDR3 residues: CASSESKGTSGIYEQYF. The CDR3 coding sequence is TGCGCCAGCAGTGAGTCGAAGGGGACTAGCGGGATTTACGAGCAGTACTTC.

The chain recombines TRBV5-1 with TRBJ1-5; 8 bases match TRBD1. The germline V gene has CDR1 SGHRS and CDR2 YFSETQ. V gave up 5 bases and J gave up 7 bases; unmatched junction bases: 14. This CDR3 has 16 residues. The CDR3 reads CASRLEPGGAGQPQHF. CDR3 nucleotide sequence: TGCGCCAGCAGACTTGAGCCAGGGGGCGCGGGGCAGCCCCAGCATTTT.

This clone appeared once. The chain links TRBV30 to TRBJ2-1; D not resolved. This CDR3 has 13 residues. In germline, CDR1 is GTSNPN, CDR2 SVGIG (reference sequence). V shed 2 bases and J shed 2 bases, with 7 bases lying between them. For the CDR3, the DNA is TGTGCCTGGAGTCCAAACCCCTACAATGAGCAGTTCTTC. Encoded protein: CAWSPNPYNEQFF.

In its sample, this clone was seen a few times. The J gene is TRBJ2-7, the V gene TRBV11-2, with D hard to call. The CDR3 spans 14 residues. Per the germline V gene, CDR1 is SGHAT and CDR2 is FQNNGV. V was trimmed by 1 base and J by 6 bases, leaving 13 bases between them. CDR3 bases: TGTGCCAGCAGCTTAGGCCCAGGAACGGGCGAGCAGTACGTC. Encoded protein: CASSLGPGTGEQYV.